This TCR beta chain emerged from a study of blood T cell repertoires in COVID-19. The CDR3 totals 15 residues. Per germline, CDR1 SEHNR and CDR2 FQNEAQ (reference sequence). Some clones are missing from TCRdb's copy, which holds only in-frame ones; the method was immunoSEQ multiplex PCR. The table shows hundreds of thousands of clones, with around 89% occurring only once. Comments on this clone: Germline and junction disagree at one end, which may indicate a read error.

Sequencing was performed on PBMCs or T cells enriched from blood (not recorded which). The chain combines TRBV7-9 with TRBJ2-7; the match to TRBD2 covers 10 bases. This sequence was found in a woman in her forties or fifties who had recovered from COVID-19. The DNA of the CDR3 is TGTGCCAGCAGCCTAGCCCTAGCGGGAGCCTACGAGCAGTACTTC. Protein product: CASSLALAGAYEQYF.